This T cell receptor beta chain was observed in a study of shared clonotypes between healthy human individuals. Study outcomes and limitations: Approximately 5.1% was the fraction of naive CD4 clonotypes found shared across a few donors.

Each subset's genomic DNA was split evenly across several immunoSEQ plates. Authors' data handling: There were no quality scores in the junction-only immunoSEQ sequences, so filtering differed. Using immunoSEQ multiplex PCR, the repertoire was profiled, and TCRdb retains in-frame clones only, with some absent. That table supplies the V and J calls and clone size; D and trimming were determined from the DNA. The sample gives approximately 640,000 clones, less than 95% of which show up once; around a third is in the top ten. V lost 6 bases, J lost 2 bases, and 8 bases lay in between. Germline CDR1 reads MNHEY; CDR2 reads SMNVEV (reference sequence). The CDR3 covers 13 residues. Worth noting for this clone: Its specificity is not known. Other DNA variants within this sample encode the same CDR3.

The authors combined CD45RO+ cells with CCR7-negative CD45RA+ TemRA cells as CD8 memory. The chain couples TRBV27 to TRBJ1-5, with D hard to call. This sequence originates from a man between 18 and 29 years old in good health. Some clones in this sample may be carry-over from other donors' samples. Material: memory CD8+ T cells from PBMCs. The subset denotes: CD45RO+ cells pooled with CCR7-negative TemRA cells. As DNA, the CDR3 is TGTGCCAGCAGCCGCGGACGCAATCAGCCCCAGCATTTT. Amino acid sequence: CASSRGRNQPQHF.